A single sample is the source of the 8 T cell receptor beta chains below, sequenced in a study of cytomegalovirus exposure and HLA in healthy donors. PCR employed 60 Vbeta and 13 Jbeta primers. Clones were read by immunoSEQ multiplex PCR, and TCRdb kept only the in-frame ones, dropping some. The repertoire holds roughly 150,000 clones, with roughly 82% as singletons. The source material was PBMCs. These receptors were collected from a man aged 25 to 45 in good health and CMV-seronegative.

The chain combines TRBV18 with TRBJ2-3; 10 positions match TRBD2. Germline V gene sequence: CDR1 KGHSH, CDR2 LQKENI. Trimming took 0 bases from V and 0 from J; bases not matched to a gene: 6. The CDR3 loop spans 18 amino acids. The CDR3 nucleotides read TGTGCCAGCTCACCACCCAGCGGGAGGGTTCTTAGCACAGATACGCAGTATTTT. It codes for CASSPPSGRVLSTDTQYF.

V gene TRBV5-6 combines with J gene TRBJ1-6, with 8 bases fitting TRBD1. The CDR3 is 15 amino acids. Germline-derived CDR1 and CDR2 are SGHDT and YYEEEE. J lost 5 bases, V lost 4 bases, and 5 bases had no gene match. The CDR3 nucleotides read TGTGCCAGCAGCAGGCCGGGACAGGATAATTCACCCCTCCACTTT. This encodes CASSRPGQDNSPLHF.

The chain couples TRBV5-1 to TRBJ2-5; 7 bases are a match to TRBD2. The CDR3 runs to 15 residues. Looked up from germline, CDR1 is SGHRS and CDR2 is YFSETQ. Trimming cost V 1 base and J 6 bases; bases outside gene matches: 9. The CDR3 is CASSLQAGVGQTQYF. The CDR3 nucleotides read TGCGCCAGCAGCTTGCAGGCGGGAGTTGGGCAGACCCAGTACTTC.

This clone was counted a few times. The chain recombines TRBV2 with TRBJ1-4; possible D gene TRBD1, 6 bases. The CDR3 runs to 14 residues. Per germline, CDR1 SNHLY and CDR2 FYNNEI. V gave up 3 bases and J gave up 7 bases, with 12 bases separating them. The CDR3 reads CASSDWQGREKLFF. The CDR3 DNA reads TGTGCCAGCAGTGATTGGCAGGGGCGTGAAAAACTGTTTTTT. Complete variable domain (other parts from reference TRBV2 and TRBJ1-4): EPEVTQTPSHQVTQMGQEVILRCVPISNHLYFYWYRQILGQKVEFLVSFYNNEISEKSEIFDDQFSVERPDGSNFTLKIRSTKLEDSAMYFCASSDWQGREKLFFGSGTQLSVL.

This chain connects TRBV27 to TRBJ1-4; D is possibly TRBD1 (6 bases). The CDR3 consists of 15 residues. V lost 5 bases and J 6 bases, leaving 16 bases between the germline ends. Germline CDR1 and CDR2: MNHEY and SMNVEV (reference sequence). CDR3 amino acids: CASSPRPGVDEKLFF. In DNA form, the CDR3 reads TGTGCCAGCAGTCCACGGCCAGGGGTAGATGAAAAACTGTTTTTT.

This chain uses TRBV11-2 with TRBJ2-2, with 8 bases matching TRBD1. This CDR3 contains 15 residues. Germline V gives CDR1 SGHAT, CDR2 FQNNGV. V lost 1 base to trimming and J lost 7 bases; unmatched junction nucleotides: 5. The CDR3, as DNA: TGTGCCAGCAGCTTAGGGGGCAGGGGGCTCGGGGAGCTGTTTTTT. Its translation is CASSLGGRGLGELFF.

The J gene is TRBJ2-7, the V gene TRBV30; a weak D match, TRBD1 (6 bases). The ends were cut back, 0 bases at V and 3 bases at J, with 15 bases in the middle. Germline V CDR1 and CDR2: GTSNPN, SVGIG (reference sequence). This CDR3 spans 15 amino acids. CDR3 in amino acids: CAWSVSTGSYYEQYF. CDR3 in DNA: TGTGCCTGGAGTGTATCTACAGGGAGCTACTACGAGCAGTACTTC.

This chain uses TRBV7-8 with TRBJ2-7; 8 bases align to TRBD1. The CDR3 sequence is 15 residues long. CDR1 and CDR2 (germline): SGHVS, FQNEAQ. V was clipped by 1 base and J by 3 bases; unmatched bases: 5. CDR3 sequence: CASSLGTGGSYEQYF. The CDR3 DNA is TGTGCCAGCAGCTTAGGCACAGGGGGTAGCTACGAGCAGTACTTC. The variable domain in full, with the rest retrieved from reference TRBV7-8 and TRBJ2-7, is GAGVSQSPRYKVAKRGQDVALRCDPISGHVSLFWYQQALGQGPEFLTYFQNEAQLDKSGLPSDRFFAERPEGSVSTLKIQRTQQEDSAVYLCASSLGTGGSYEQYFGPGTRLTVT.